Each of the 31 T cell receptor beta chains below was sequenced from the same sample in a study of cytomegalovirus exposure and HLA in healthy donors (dated by TCRdb to the late 2010s). The library came from the immunoSEQ multiplex PCR assay. For the multiplex PCR, a mixture combining 60 forward primers for TCR Vbeta segments and 13 reverse primers for TCR Jbeta segments was used. TCRdb took this table from immuneACCESS and kept in-frame rearrangements with V and J called. Such tables lack part of the clones; where checked against another copy, unresolved V genes explain under half of the gap, and the rest is unexplained. This sample lists 200,000 to 250,000 clones; over 75% were detected once. Of the sample, roughly 1.3% falls within the top ten clones. Specimen: PBMCs. The receptors shown here come from a human donor in good health.

The chain uses TRBV19 and TRBJ2-7; 7 bases map to TRBD1. This CDR3 region has 14 residues. The junction had 5 bases not matched to a gene; V was cut back by 4 bases and J by 2 bases. Germline V gene sequence: CDR1 LNHDA, CDR2 SQIVND (reference sequence). The CDR3 is CASSSPGQTYEQYF. The CDR3 coding sequence is TGTGCCAGTAGTAGCCCGGGACAGACCTACGAGCAGTACTTC.

The V and J genes are TRBV6-6 and TRBJ2-1; 7 bases align to TRBD2. The CDR3 totals 15 residues. Germline CDR1 and CDR2: MNHNY and SVGAGI (reference sequence). The trim removed 7 bases at V and 0 bases at J, leaving 6 bases unmatched. CDR3 loop: CASTRGDSSYNEQFF. For the CDR3, the DNA is TGTGCCAGCACCCGGGGGGACTCCTCCTACAATGAGCAGTTCTTC.

The CDR3 DNA is TGTGCCAGCAGCCCCCGAATTTCGGACAGGGGATTTGAAAAACTGTTTTTT. As protein: CASSPRISDRGFEKLFF. This chain uses TRBV9 with TRBJ1-4; 9 nucleotides align to TRBD1. V lost 4 bases, J lost 7 bases, and 14 bases stayed unmatched. CDR1 is SGDLS, CDR2 YYNGEE, per germline. This CDR3 region has 17 residues.

The V gene is TRBV30, the J gene TRBJ2-5; D gene uncertain. The CDR3 loop spans 10 amino acids. Trimming cost V 5 bases and J 3 bases, with 4 bases left between them. Germline CDR1 and CDR2: GTSNPN and SVGIG (reference sequence). CDR3 in amino acids: CAWSEETQYF. In DNA form, the CDR3 reads TGTGCCTGGTCCGAAGAGACCCAGTACTTC.

The V gene is TRBV5-4, the J gene TRBJ2-7; weak D call: TRBD1 (6 bases). CDR1 and CDR2 from the germline V gene are SGHNT and YYREEE (reference sequence). Trimming took 1 base from V and 2 from J, leaving 10 bases between them. There are 14 residues in the CDR3. The CDR3 DNA reads as TGTGCCAGCAGCTTGTACGCAGGGGCCTACGAGCAGTACTTC. This sequence encodes CASSLYAGAYEQYF. The full variable domain, completed using reference TRBV5-4 and TRBJ2-7, is ETGVTQSPTHLIKTRGQQVTLRCSSQSGHNTVSWYQQALGQGPQFIFQYYREEENGRGNFPPRFSGLQFPNYSSELNVNALELDDSALYLCASSLYAGAYEQYFGPGTRLTVT.

The rearrangement links TRBV4-1 to TRBJ1-3; D possibly corresponds to TRBD1 (6 bases). Trimming cost V 1 base and J 2 bases, with 12 bases left between them. CDR3 length: 16 residues. Per the germline V gene, CDR1 is MGHRA and CDR2 is YSYEKL. In DNA form, the CDR3 reads TGCGCCAGCAGCCAAGTAGAGACAGGAGCTGGAAACACCATATATTTT. Translated: CASSQVETGAGNTIYF.

The J gene is TRBJ2-1, the V gene TRBV5-1; 13 positions match TRBD2. CDR1 and CDR2 from the germline V gene are SGHRS and YFSETQ. The trim removed 4 bases at V and 8 bases at J, leaving 6 bases unmatched. The CDR3 is 15 residues long. CDR3: CASSLGLAGFYEQFF. The CDR3 DNA is TGCGCCAGCAGCCTGGGACTAGCGGGATTTTATGAGCAGTTCTTC.

The V gene is TRBV7-9, the J gene TRBJ1-5; no clear D gene. V lost 7 bases, J lost 0 bases, and 13 bases lay in between. Germline assignment: CDR1 SEHNR and CDR2 FQNEAQ (reference sequence). CDR3 length: 15 residues. CDR3 in DNA: TGTGCCAGCACCACGAGGGAAAATAGCAATCAGCCCCAGCATTTT. It specifies CASTTRENSNQPQHF.

The table lists this clone with a few counts. The chain recombines TRBV6-5 with TRBJ1-2; 8 nucleotides agree with TRBD1. The CDR3 contains 16 residues. Germline CDR1 reads MNHEY; CDR2 reads SVGAGI. V shed 2 bases, J shed 4 bases, and the junction held 9 bases outside the gene matches. The CDR3 nucleotides read TGTGCCAGCAGTTACCGCACTTCGGACAGGGTCTATGGCTACACCTTC. Protein product: CASSYRTSDRVYGYTF.

The V gene is TRBV15, the J gene TRBJ2-1; 15 nucleotides match TRBD2. The CDR3 is 13 residues long. Germline CDR1 and CDR2: LNHNV and YYDKDF (reference sequence). J was trimmed by 9 bases and V by 11 bases; bases with no gene match: 5. In nucleotides, the CDR3 is TGTGCCTCCCGGACTAGCGGGAGGGCTGAGCAGTTCTTC. Encoded protein: CASRTSGRAEQFF.

The chain uses TRBV2 and TRBJ2-1; 7 bases match TRBD2. Trimming took 8 bases from V and 8 from J; bases not matched to a gene: 3. Germline V lookup: CDR1 SNHLY, CDR2 FYNNEI. This CDR3 has 11 residues. The CDR3 DNA is TGTGCCAGCGGGGGGGAGCATGAGCAGTTCTTC. Its translation is CASGGEHEQFF.

The chain recombines TRBV2 with TRBJ2-2; TRBD2 matches 8 bases. The CDR3 runs 14 residues. Germline loops: CDR1 SNHLY, CDR2 FYNNEI. The J segment lost 5 bases and the V segment lost 7 bases, leaving 6 bases of the junction unmatched. CDR3: CASIGTSWTGELFF. In nucleotides, the CDR3 is TGTGCCAGCATAGGGACTAGTTGGACCGGGGAGCTGTTTTTT.

Details on this clone: One junction end does not reproduce the germline sequence, and a read error may be involved. The rearrangement uses TRBV7-9 and TRBJ1-4; a weak D match, TRBD1 (5 bases). CDR1 SEHNR and CDR2 FQNEAQ come from the germline V gene (reference sequence). The CDR3 spans 13 residues. In nucleotides, the CDR3 is TGTTCCAGCAGCATTGGGGCGGATGAAAAACTGTTTTTT. This codes for CSSSIGADEKLFF.

The chain couples TRBV5-1 to TRBJ2-2; D is possibly TRBD1 (9 bases). The germline V gene has CDR1 SGHRS and CDR2 YFSETQ. V shed 4 bases and J shed 6 bases, with 22 bases lying between them. This CDR3 region has 17 residues. CDR3 loop: CASSRGTGTAGAGELFF. For the CDR3, the DNA is TGCGCCAGCAGCAGGGGGACAGGGACAGCGGGAGCCGGGGAGCTGTTTTTT.

The genes are TRBV27 and TRBJ2-7; a possible D gene is TRBD2 (6 bases). This CDR3 comprises 13 residues. CDR1 is MNHEY and CDR2 is SMNVEV in the germline V gene (reference sequence). The V end was cut by 3 bases, the J end by 5 bases, with 11 bases between. CDR3 sequence: CASSLGGKDEQYF. CDR3 bases: TGTGCCAGCAGTTTGGGGGGAAAGGACGAGCAGTACTTC.

The rearrangement uses TRBV19 and TRBJ2-3, with 7 nucleotides matching TRBD1. CDR1 and CDR2 from the germline V gene are LNHDA and SQIVND (reference sequence). Unmatched junction bases numbered 1, after V lost 1 base and J lost 0 bases. The CDR3 runs 15 residues. The CDR3, as DNA: TGTGCCAGTAGTATAGGGGACAGTAGCACAGATACGCAGTATTTT. This translates into CASSIGDSSTDTQYF.

The chain links TRBV7-6 to TRBJ2-6; maybe TRBD1 (5 bases). This CDR3 comprises 17 residues. Between the trimmed V and J ends, which lost 3 bases and 2 bases, there was a span of 14 bases. Germline CDR1 is SGHVS and CDR2 is FNYEAQ. The CDR3 reads CASSFGQGNPGANVLTF. The DNA for the CDR3 is TGTGCCAGCAGCTTTGGTCAGGGAAATCCTGGGGCCAACGTCCTGACTTTC.

The CDR3 loop reads CASSWSGQTGANVLTF. CDR3 DNA sequence: TGTGCCAGCAGTTGGTCAGGGCAGACTGGGGCCAACGTCCTGACTTTC. The chain joins TRBV27 to TRBJ2-6; weak D call: TRBD1 (5 bases). Trimming shortened V by 4 bases and J by 2 bases, and 12 bases separated the two germline ends. Germline lookup yields CDR1 MNHEY and CDR2 SMNVEV (reference sequence). The CDR3 runs to 16 residues. Full variable domain (rest looked up from reference TRBV27 and TRBJ2-6): EAQVTQNPRYLITVTGKKLTVTCSQNMNHEYMSWYRQDPGLGLRQIYYSMNVEVTDKGDVPEGYKVSRKEKRNFPLILESPSPNQTSLYFCASSWSGQTGANVLTFGAGSRLTVL.

The chain has TRBV7-9 and TRBJ2-7; 12 bases line up with TRBD2. The CDR3 is made up of 16 amino acids. CDR1 and CDR2 from the germline V gene are SEHNR and FQNEAQ (reference sequence). Trimming at V came to 1 base and at J to 3 bases, leaving 4 bases not matched to a gene. The CDR3 DNA sequence: TGTGCCAGCAGCTTAGGCCTAGCGGGAGGGGGCTACGAGCAGTACTTC. Translated, it gives CASSLGLAGGGYEQYF.

This chain uses TRBV6-1 with TRBJ2-5; 10 bases line up with TRBD2. With V trimmed by 8 bases and J by 5 bases, 11 bases remained unmatched. This CDR3 is 15 amino acids long. The germline V gene has CDR1 MNHNS and CDR2 SASEGT. Here the CDR3 reads CASSESGRVRETQYF. DNA for the CDR3: TGTGCCAGCTCGGAGAGCGGGAGGGTAAGGGAGACCCAGTACTTC.

This clone was observed a handful of times. The chain links TRBV6-1 to TRBJ1-5, with TRBD1 as a possible D gene (6 bases). Germline CDR1 and CDR2: MNHNS and SASEGT. CDR3 length: 13 residues. Trimming took 6 bases from V and 4 from J, leaving 10 bases between them. The DNA of the CDR3 is TGTGCCAGCAGGGAACAGGGTAATCAGCCCCAGCATTTT. Protein product: CASREQGNQPQHF.

The chain recombines TRBV2 with TRBJ1-5; D not certain. V gave up 3 bases and J gave up 5 bases, with 14 bases separating them. The CDR3 is 15 residues long. Looked up from germline, CDR1 is SNHLY and CDR2 is FYNNEI. CDR3 nucleotides: TGTGCCAGCAGTGACACCCCCGGAGGGTATCAGCCCCAGCATTTT. It specifies CASSDTPGGYQPQHF.

The J gene is TRBJ2-7, the V gene TRBV27; TRBD2 aligns across 7 bases. Trimming took 3 bases from V and 2 from J; bases not matched to a gene: 7. Germline V lookup: CDR1 MNHEY, CDR2 SMNVEV (reference sequence). The CDR3 has 15 residues. CDR3 nucleotide sequence: TGTGCCAGCAGTTTGAGGGGAGGGGAAACCTACGAGCAGTACTTC. Protein sequence: CASSLRGGETYEQYF.

The chain links TRBV5-1 to TRBJ2-5; 9 bases are shared with TRBD2. The DNA end lines up better with TRBJ2-7; the J call may be wrong. CDR3 length equals 19 residues. Germline V gives CDR1 SGHRS, CDR2 YFSETQ. The DNA for the CDR3 is TGCGCCAGCAGCAGCTCTCTCGGGTTAGCGGGAGAAAGGGCCCTCGAGCAGTACTTC. Amino acids: CASSSSLGLAGERALEQYF.

The chain recombines TRBV27 with TRBJ2-7, with TRBD1 matching 7 bases. The CDR3 is 13 amino acids. Germline CDR1 MNHEY, CDR2 SMNVEV (reference sequence). The V segment lost 5 bases and the J segment 5 bases; nucleotides outside the gene matches: 6. The CDR3 nucleotides are TGTGCCAGCAGTCGGGACAGCCTACACGAGCAGTACTTC. It codes for CASSRDSLHEQYF.

The chain has TRBV7-8 and TRBJ2-6; 10 nucleotides align to TRBD1. Germline values: CDR1 SGHVS, CDR2 FQNEAQ. CDR3 length equals 20 residues. The J segment lost 0 bases and the V segment lost 5 bases, leaving 13 bases of the junction unmatched. The CDR3 reads CASSRPSGTGATSGANVLTF. CDR3 sequence (DNA): TGTGCCAGCAGCCGTCCCTCCGGGACAGGGGCAACCTCTGGGGCCAACGTCCTGACTTTC.

V and J are TRBV19 and TRBJ2-1; a weak D match, TRBD1 (7 bases). CDR3 length equals 17 residues. The germline gives CDR1 LNHDA, CDR2 SQIVND (reference sequence). V lost 4 bases, J lost 4 bases, and 20 bases lay in between. The CDR3, as DNA: TGTGCCAGTAGTACAGGACCCGGGACAGCGGGTTACAATGAGCAGTTCTTC. This encodes CASSTGPGTAGYNEQFF.

The gene calls are TRBV29-1 and TRBJ2-1; TRBD2 matches 9 bases. The CDR3 length is 16 residues. Germline trimming cut 4 bases from V and 2 bases from J; bases unmatched to any gene: 9. Per germline, CDR1 SQVTM and CDR2 ANQGSEA. The CDR3 loop reads CSVAGWLAGPYNEQFF. In DNA form, the CDR3 reads TGCAGCGTTGCTGGTTGGCTAGCGGGGCCCTACAATGAGCAGTTCTTC.

The V and J genes are TRBV18 and TRBJ1-4; perhaps TRBD1 as D (5 bases). Germline lookup yields CDR1 KGHSH and CDR2 LQKENI. Trimming removed 5 bases at V and 0 bases at J, with 16 bases between. The CDR3 consists of 17 residues. The CDR3 loop reads CASSIQEVAATNEKLFF. The CDR3 DNA sequence: TGTGCCAGCTCAATACAGGAAGTCGCCGCAACTAATGAAAAACTGTTTTTT.

J is TRBJ2-7 and V is TRBV4-1; 10 bases are a match to TRBD2. J was trimmed by 2 bases and V by 3 bases; bases with no gene match: 16. From germline, CDR1 is MGHRA and CDR2 YSYEKL. The CDR3 covers 19 residues. CDR3 nucleotides: TGCGCCAGCAGCCACCCAACGGGGCTAGCGGGAGCGAACACCTACGAGCAGTACTTC. It translates to CASSHPTGLAGANTYEQYF.

V gene TRBV7-2 combines with J gene TRBJ2-7; TRBD2 aligns across 11 bases. V shed 2 bases, J shed 2 bases, and the junction held 5 bases outside the gene matches. Germline V gives CDR1 SGHTA, CDR2 FQGNSA. The CDR3 is 16 amino acids. The CDR3 reads CASSLRRSGRAYEQYF. The CDR3 nucleotides read TGTGCCAGCAGCTTAAGACGTAGCGGGAGGGCCTACGAGCAGTACTTC.